The clone carrying this T cell receptor (beta chain) was observed a few times. This CDR3 is built from 14 residues. Trimming shortened V by 2 bases and J by 0 bases, and 8 bases separated the two germline ends. The germline gives CDR1 SGHTA, CDR2 FQGNSA. The sample is drawn from a study of blood T cell repertoires in COVID-19. Turning to the study itself: Acute and convalescent COVID-19 specimens originated in the United States, Italy and Spain. Sources were T cells, B-cell-depleted T cells, or PBMCs; the material itself was cDNA or gDNA.

Original analysis: Cell counts per sample came from amplifying reference gene primers. Here immunoSEQ multiplex PCR was the method, and the copy in TCRdb shows in-frame clones only, minus some. The DNA gave D and trimming, while V, J and clone size come from that table. The data show roughly 41,000 clones, 85% seen once. The TCR sequence derives from a man aged 45-60 years with active COVID-19. The chain employs TRBV7-2 and TRBJ2-7; weak D call: TRBD2 (6 bases). The sequencing input was peripheral blood. The CDR3 is CASSLIGGSYEQYF. The CDR3 region has the DNA TGTGCCAGCAGCTTAATCGGGGGCTCCTACGAGCAGTACTTC.